This is a list of T cell receptor beta chains from one sample in a study of human T cells and chemical hapten exposure. TCRdb reprocessed the RACE reads via MiXCR and lists one record per CDR3 protein. The repertoire holds 40,000 to 50,000 distinct CDR3 sequences, with just under 4% as singletons. This sample comprised whole blood, obtained in connection with sensitization to the hapten diphenylcyclopropenone (DPC). All receptors come from a man aged 50 or older with alopecia areata. Some clones in this sample may be carry-over from other donors' samples. Both conserved end residues are part of each CDR3. The D gene is left open where the match is weak. The size of a clone is reported for some rows only, either as once, few or many, or as a class for expanded clones.

CDR3	DNA	V	size	J	D
CSAKGGRGRPETQYF	TGCAGTGCAAAGGGGGGTCGGGGGAGGCCCGAGACCCAGTACTTC	TRBV20-1	many	TRBJ2-5	-
CASSPPDGGELFF	TGTGCCAGCAGTCCCCCGGATGGCGGGGAGCTGTTTTTT	TRBV28	many	TRBJ2-2	-
CSVAQHLNTEAFF	TGCAGCGTTGCGCAACACCTGAACACTGAAGCTTTCTTT	TRBV29-1	many	TRBJ1-1	-
CSARVRGGRQPQHF	TGCAGTGCTAGAGTCCGGGGTGGTCGGCAGCCCCAGCATTTT	TRBV20-1	many	TRBJ1-5	-
CASRGRPNQPQHF	TGTGCCAGCAGGGGACGCCCCAATCAGCCCCAGCATTTT	TRBV12-3/TRBV12-4	few	TRBJ1-5	-
CASSPPERTGNTIYF	TGTGCCAGCTCACCACCGGAAAGGACGGGAAACACCATATATTTT	TRBV18	-	TRBJ1-3	-
CASSSLGAGTEAFF	TGTGCCAGCAGTAGCCTGGGGGCGGGCACTGAAGCTTTCTTT	TRBV6-2/TRBV6-3	many	TRBJ1-1	-
CASSPAGAEAFF	TGTGCCAGTAGTCCCGCCGGCGCTGAAGCTTTCTTT	TRBV19	few	TRBJ1-1	-
CASSQEGRNSNQPQHF	TGCGCCAGCAGCCAAGAAGGACGGAATAGCAATCAGCCCCAGCATTTT	TRBV4-1	many	TRBJ1-5	-
CSAGQEANTGELFF	TGCAGCGCCGGACAGGAAGCGAACACCGGGGAGCTGTTTTTT	TRBV29-1	many	TRBJ2-2	TRBD1
CASSTPGLAGLTFSYEQYF	TGTGCCAGCAGTACTCCGGGACTAGCGGGACTTACCTTCTCCTACGAGCAGTACTTC	TRBV28	many	TRBJ2-7	TRBD2
CAWSVPGQGPF	TGTGCCTGGAGTGTACCGGGACAGGGCCCCTTC	TRBV30	many	TRBJ2-7	TRBD1
CARKTGTPFDEQFF	TGTGCCAGAAAGACAGGAACCCCCTTCGATGAGCAGTTCTTC	TRBV6-2/TRBV6-3	many	TRBJ2-1	-
CSGGGELNTEAFF	TGCAGCGGGGGAGGAGAGTTGAACACTGAAGCTTTCTTT	TRBV29-1	many	TRBJ1-1	-
CSVEEVAGNTIYF	TGCAGCGTTGAAGAAGTTGCTGGAAACACCATATATTTT	TRBV29-1	many	TRBJ1-3	-
CASNPGNRAGEQFF	TGTGCCAGCAATCCAGGGAATCGAGCAGGTGAGCAGTTCTTC	TRBV2	many	TRBJ2-1	-
CSVGVGGTDTQYF	TGCAGCGTTGGTGTCGGTGGCACAGATACGCAGTATTTT	TRBV29-1	many	TRBJ2-3	-
CASAPEGGTNQPQHF	TGCGCCAGCGCACCTGAGGGGGGGACTAATCAGCCCCAGCATTTT	TRBV5-1	many	TRBJ1-5	-
CASSLVGGAGSSYEQYF	TGCGCCAGCAGCTTGGTCGGGGGAGCGGGGAGCTCCTACGAGCAGTACTTC	TRBV5-1	-	TRBJ2-7	TRBD2
CSARDFAGRADTQYF	TGCAGTGCTAGGGACTTTGCGGGGAGGGCAGATACGCAGTATTTT	TRBV20-1	many	TRBJ2-3	TRBD2
CASSLEGGAETQYF	TGCGCCAGCAGCTTGGAAGGGGGCGCGGAGACCCAGTACTTC	TRBV5-1	many	TRBJ2-5	TRBD1
CASSLNRGTYGYTF	TGTGCCAGCAGTTTAAACAGGGGTACCTATGGCTACACCTTC	TRBV27	-	TRBJ1-2	TRBD1
CSAGEPGETQYF	TGCAGCGCTGGGGAGCCTGGTGAGACCCAGTACTTC	TRBV29-1	many	TRBJ2-5	-
CASSPGLYGYTF	TGTGCCAGCAGCCCAGGACTGTATGGCTACACCTTC	TRBV3-1	many	TRBJ1-2	-
CSVGSYEQYF	TGCAGCGTTGGGTCCTACGAGCAGTACTTC	TRBV29-1	many	TRBJ2-7	-
CASSIGQGNTEAFF	TGCGCCAGCAGCATCGGACAGGGGAACACTGAAGCTTTCTTT	TRBV5-1	-	TRBJ1-1	TRBD1
CAIDRAGDEQFF	TGTGCCATAGACAGGGCTGGGGATGAGCAGTTCTTC	TRBV12-3/TRBV12-4	many	TRBJ2-1	TRBD1
CASSLGSGNQPQHF	TGTGCCAGCAGTTTAGGTTCGGGAAATCAGCCCCAGCATTTT	TRBV27	many	TRBJ1-5	-
CAINRGRGVEQFF	TGTGCCATCAACAGGGGGCGAGGGGTTGAGCAGTTCTTC	TRBV5-6	many	TRBJ2-1	TRBD1
CASSATDSNQPQHF	TGTGCCAGCAGTGCCACAGATAGCAATCAGCCCCAGCATTTT	TRBV6-1	-	TRBJ1-5	-
CASSLGRDQGQPQHF	TGTGCCAGCAGCCTAGGTCGGGACCAGGGTCAGCCCCAGCATTTT	TRBV3-1	many	TRBJ1-5	-
CASSQKEGGTGSPYEQYF	TGCGCCAGCAGTCAAAAGGAGGGAGGGACAGGGTCCCCCTACGAGCAGTACTTC	TRBV23-1	many	TRBJ2-7	TRBD1
CASSLEAGFYGYTF	TGTGCCAGCAGCTTAGAGGCCGGATTCTATGGCTACACCTTC	TRBV7-9	few	TRBJ1-2	-
CASSLRQDTEAFF	TGCGCCAGCAGCCTTCGACAGGACACTGAAGCTTTCTTT	TRBV5-1	few	TRBJ1-1	-
CATPRDTQYF	TGCGCCACCCCAAGGGATACGCAGTATTTT	TRBV10-2	many	TRBJ2-3	-
CASSQGEVGAYNEQFF	TGTGCCAGCAGCCAAGGGGAGGTAGGGGCTTACAATGAGCAGTTCTTC	TRBV4-2	many	TRBJ2-1	-
CASSIQRGYNQPQHF	TGTGCCAGCAGCATTCAGCGGGGGTATAATCAGCCCCAGCATTTT	TRBV7-2	many	TRBJ1-5	-
CASSASGPRELFF	TGTGCCAGCAGCGCGAGCGGACCCCGGGAGCTGTTTTTT	TRBV7-9	many	TRBJ2-2	-
CASSLGTSVREQFF	TGCGCCAGCAGCTTGGGGACTAGCGTCAGGGAGCAGTTCTTC	TRBV5-1	many	TRBJ2-1	TRBD2
CASSPDLEIEQYF	TGTGCCAGCTCCCCTGACCTGGAAATCGAGCAGTACTTC	TRBV18	few	TRBJ2-7	-
CSASGRGAALIDEQYF	TGCAGTGCTAGTGGAAGGGGCGCTGCCCTGATCGACGAGCAGTACTTC	TRBV20-1	many	TRBJ2-7	-
CASSALTSQSSYNEQFF	TGCGCCAGCAGCGCCTTGACTAGCCAAAGCTCCTACAATGAGCAGTTCTTC	TRBV5-1	many	TRBJ2-1	TRBD2
CASSLSGVSGANVLTF	TGTGCCAGCAGTTTATCGGGGGTCTCTGGGGCCAACGTCCTGACTTTC	TRBV27	many	TRBJ2-6	-
CASSWGTAGYTF	TGTGCCAGCAGCTGGGGGACGGCCGGCTACACCTTC	TRBV4-2	many	TRBJ1-2	-
CASSQDPGSGTEAFF	TGTGCCAGCAGCCAAGATCCGGGGTCGGGCACTGAAGCTTTCTTT	TRBV4-2	many	TRBJ1-1	-
CSVRQGASETQYF	TGCAGCGTGCGACAGGGGGCATCGGAGACCCAGTACTTC	TRBV29-1	many	TRBJ2-5	TRBD1
CASSYGGKLEQFF	TGTGCCAGCAGTTATGGGGGGAAGCTAGAGCAGTTCTTC	TRBV28	many	TRBJ2-1	-
CASRRTGESTDTQYF	TGTGCCAGCAGACGCACAGGGGAGAGCACAGATACGCAGTATTTT	TRBV7-2	many	TRBJ2-3	TRBD1
CSVVAGSSYNEQFF	TGCAGCGTTGTCGCAGGGTCCTCCTACAATGAGCAGTTCTTC	TRBV29-1	many	TRBJ2-1	-
CSARDLVPGTGYNEQFF	TGCAGTGCTAGAGATCTCGTACCCGGGACAGGGTACAATGAGCAGTTCTTC	TRBV20-1	many	TRBJ2-1	TRBD1
CASSLAQPGGWKDEQYF	TGTGCCAGCAGTTTGGCCCAACCAGGGGGCTGGAAAGACGAGCAGTACTTC	TRBV28	many	TRBJ2-7	TRBD1
CSATGQGVWEQYF	TGCAGTGCTACGGGACAGGGGGTGTGGGAGCAGTACTTC	TRBV20-1	many	TRBJ2-7	TRBD1
CSAVDSPTLPYNEQFF	TGCAGCGCTGTGGACAGTCCAACTCTCCCCTACAATGAGCAGTTCTTC	TRBV29-1	many	TRBJ2-1	-
CASSLDGGASTDTQYF	TGTGCCAGCAGCTTGGATGGCGGGGCTAGCACAGATACGCAGTATTTT	TRBV5-4	many	TRBJ2-3	-
CAWSVGHQKAQYF	TGTGCCTGGAGTGTAGGACACCAGAAGGCGCAGTATTTT	TRBV30	few	TRBJ2-3	-